These 25 T cell receptor beta chains originate from one sample sequenced in a study of response to subunit inactivated influenza vaccine. MiXCR, applied by TCRdb to the RT-PCR reads, yields one record per CDR3 protein. The repertoire holds hundreds of thousands of distinct CDR3 sequences, approximately 11% seen once, with approximately 9.9% in the top ten. These data also featured in a second study, about T cells expressing NK-cell markers. That report adds: TCR beta cDNA was generated via 5'RACE template switching incorporating UMIs.

Sequenced material: PBMCs from blood, taken on the day of vaccination. All receptors derive from a man aged 50-59 years who received an inactivated influenza vaccine.

The genes are TRBV10-3 and TRBJ2-3; D possibly uses TRBD1 or TRBD2 (5 bases each). Germline V gives CDR1 ENHRY, CDR2 SYGVKD. Trimming left V 2 bases short and J 6 bases short, with 15 bases between. CDR3 size: 15 residues. CDR3 protein: CAISEGATGADTQYF. The CDR3 DNA follows: TGTGCCATCAGTGAGGGGGCTACCGGGGCGGATACGCAGTATTTT.

CDR3 in DNA: TGTGCCAGCAGTTTATGGGCTAGCGGGGGGCTTCTCTACAATGAGCAGTTCTTC. Protein product: CASSLWASGGLLYNEQFF. The chain recombines TRBV12-3 or TRBV12-4 with TRBJ2-1, with TRBD2 identical over 11 bases. CDR3 length: 18 residues. The V segment lost 2 bases and the J segment 3 bases; nucleotides outside the gene matches: 9.

V gene TRBV9 combines with J gene TRBJ2-3; D is perhaps TRBD1 (6 bases). V dropped 0 bases and J dropped 5 bases, with 10 bases sitting between them. CDR1 and CDR2 from the germline V gene are SGDLS and YYNGEE. This CDR3 has 14 residues. The CDR3 loop is CASSVEPRGDTQYF. The CDR3 nucleotides are TGTGCCAGCAGCGTAGAACCCAGGGGAGATACGCAGTATTTT.

CDR3 bases: TGTGCCAGCAGTACCAAGGGACAGGGGGTAGGAGATACGCAGTATTTT. Residues: CASSTKGQGVGDTQYF. This chain joins TRBV12-3 or TRBV12-4 and TRBJ2-3; 11 bases align to TRBD1. The CDR3 is 16 amino acids. V dropped 5 bases and J dropped 5; count of bases not matched to a gene: 9.

This clonotype appeared a few times. The chain combines TRBV9 with TRBJ2-7; 8 nucleotides align to TRBD2. Germline V gene lookup returns CDR1 SGDLS and CDR2 YYNGEE. Trimming at V came to 3 bases and at J to 5 bases, leaving 10 bases not matched to a gene. There are 15 residues in the CDR3. CDR3 nucleotide sequence: TGTGCCAGCAGCGCGTCAGCGGGGGTCCTAGACGAGCAGTACTTC. Amino acid sequence: CASSASAGVLDEQYF.

Only a few counts were recorded for this clonotype. The chain recombines TRBV15 with TRBJ2-3, with D possibly being TRBD2 (7 bases). The V and J ends lost 5 bases and 9 bases respectively, with 12 bases between them. CDR3 length equals 12 residues. CDR1 LNHNV and CDR2 YYDKDF come from the germline V gene (reference sequence). The CDR3 spells CATSEGGRTQYF. In nucleotides, the CDR3 is TGTGCCACCAGCGAGGGGGGGCGCACGCAGTATTTT. The full variable domain, its missing parts supplied by reference TRBV15 and TRBJ2-3, is DAMVIQNPRYQVTQFGKPVTLSCSQTLNHNVMYWYQQKSSQAPKLLFHYYDKDFNNEADTPDNFQSRRPNTSFCFLDIRSPGLGDTAMYLCATSEGGRTQYFGPGTRLTVL.

This clonotype was counted many times. The chain recombines TRBV7-8 with TRBJ2-1, with 9 bases lining up with TRBD1. The J segment lost 3 bases and the V segment lost 5 bases, leaving 2 bases of the junction unmatched. Germline-derived CDR1 and CDR2 are SGHVS and FQNEAQ. There are 14 residues in the CDR3. The CDR3 spells CASSVTGGYNEQFF. The CDR3 bases are TGTGCCAGCAGCGTGACAGGGGGCTACAATGAGCAGTTCTTC.

This clonotype was detected ten times or more. The CDR3 bases are TGCGCCAGCAGCCAAGAAGGGGGCAGGGCGAACACCGGGGAGCTGTTTTTT. Its translation: CASSQEGGRANTGELFF. The chain uses TRBV4-3 and TRBJ2-2; the match to TRBD1 covers 7 bases. With 0 bases clipped from V and 0 bases from J, the junction kept 4 bases outside the gene matches. CDR3 length: 17 amino acids. CDR1 LGHNA and CDR2 YSLEER come from the germline V gene.

This chain connects TRBV5-1 to TRBJ2-7; D is undetermined. V lost 5 bases and J lost 6, with 15 bases in between. The CDR3 has 13 residues. The germline V gene encodes CDR1 SGHRS and CDR2 YFSETQ. CDR3 coding DNA: TGCGCCAGCAGTACAAGCACTCTCGGCGAGCAGTACTTC. As protein: CASSTSTLGEQYF.

This clonotype was recorded a few times. The chain uses TRBV15 and TRBJ1-2; 7 nucleotides line up with TRBD1. The germline CDR1 and CDR2 sequences are LNHNV and YYDKDF (reference sequence). After removal of 2 bases from V and 3 bases from J, the junction contained 6 bases not matched to a gene. There are 15 residues in the CDR3. CDR3 residues: CATSRSRTGDYGYTF. For the CDR3, the DNA is TGTGCCACCAGCAGATCCCGGACAGGAGACTATGGCTACACCTTC.

The sample holds a few counts of this clonotype. The chain has TRBV18 and TRBJ1-1; D may be TRBD1 (5 bases). The CDR3 is 15 amino acids. Trimming stripped 3 bases from V and 6 bases from J, with 17 bases between. CDR1 and CDR2 from the germline V gene are KGHSH and LQKENI. CDR3 amino acids: CASSPPGLGKPEAFF. CDR3 in DNA: TGTGCCAGCTCACCGCCGGGACTCGGTAAGCCTGAAGCTTTCTTT.

This clonotype was counted a few times. The gene calls are TRBV20-1 and TRBJ2-1; 11 positions match TRBD2. Germline V gene sequence: CDR1 DFQATT, CDR2 SNEGSKA (reference sequence). J lost 4 bases, V lost 5 bases, and 7 bases had no gene match. The CDR3 is made up of 15 amino acids. The CDR3 spells CSAGRTSGGYNEQFF. The CDR3 region has the DNA TGCAGTGCTGGACGCACTAGCGGGGGTTACAATGAGCAGTTCTTC.

This clonotype was counted a single time. CDR3 in DNA: TGTGCCATCAGTGAGTCGTTAGCGGGAATCTACAATGAGCAGTTCTTC. Protein product: CAISESLAGIYNEQFF. V is TRBV10-3 and J is TRBJ2-1; TRBD2 matches 8 bases. This CDR3 spans 16 amino acids. The V segment lost 0 bases and the J segment 3 bases; nucleotides outside the gene matches: 4. Per the germline V gene, CDR1 is ENHRY and CDR2 is SYGVKD.

This clonotype was seen only a few times. The chain recombines TRBV7-9 with TRBJ1-1; D remains ambiguous. CDR1 SEHNR and CDR2 FQNEAQ come from the germline V gene (reference sequence). V was trimmed by 3 bases and J by 0 bases, leaving 5 bases between them. The CDR3 consists of 13 residues. The CDR3 DNA is TGTGCCAGCAGCTTGCCCATGAACACTGAAGCTTTCTTT. Translating gives CASSLPMNTEAFF.

V usage is TRBV6-1 and J usage is TRBJ2-7, with a possible D match to TRBD2 (5 bases). The V end was cut by 7 bases, the J end by 5 bases, with 15 bases between. CDR3 length: 13 residues. The germline V gene encodes CDR1 MNHNS and CDR2 SASEGT. The CDR3 DNA follows: TGTGCCAGCATCCAGGCTAGCAGCAACGAGCAGTACTTC. Translation: CASIQASSNEQYF.

The V and J genes are TRBV5-1 and TRBJ2-7, with TRBD1 matching 8 bases. Germline trimming cut 6 bases from V and 3 bases from J; bases unmatched to any gene: 8. The CDR3 loop spans 14 amino acids. Germline V gives CDR1 SGHRS, CDR2 YFSETQ. The CDR3 loop is CASTTGQANYEQYF. DNA of the CDR3: TGCGCCAGCACAACGGGACAGGCTAACTACGAGCAGTACTTC.

V gene TRBV7-9 combines with J gene TRBJ2-5; D not resolved. CDR1 and CDR2 from the germline V gene are SEHNR and FQNEAQ (reference sequence). The germline V and J ends were trimmed by 4 bases and 3 bases, with 21 bases remaining between them. The length of the CDR3 is 17 residues. Written as DNA, the CDR3 is TGTGCCAGCAGCTCCGAGGAAAGACATGTTAATGAAGAGACCCAGTACTTC. Its protein is CASSSEERHVNEETQYF.

The J gene is TRBJ1-2, the V gene TRBV28; 7 positions agree with TRBD1. The CDR3 loop spans 14 amino acids. From germline, CDR1 is MDHEN and CDR2 SYDVKM. Unmatched junction bases numbered 7, after V lost 6 bases and J lost 3 bases. The CDR3 reads CASRSTGVDYGYTF. In nucleotides, the CDR3 is TGTGCCAGCAGGTCTACAGGGGTTGACTATGGCTACACCTTC.

The chain recombines TRBV5-5 with TRBJ2-3, with TRBD1 as a possible D gene (5 bases). CDR1 and CDR2 (germline): SGHKS, YYEKEE (reference sequence). The CDR3 sequence is 15 residues long. The V and J ends lost 4 bases and 0 bases respectively, with 12 bases between them. CDR3 DNA sequence: TGTGCCAGCAGCCTTGGACACGTAAGCACAGATACGCAGTATTTT. This translates into CASSLGHVSTDTQYF.

This clonotype turned up a few times. V and J are TRBV14 and TRBJ2-2, with D unclear. Per the germline V gene, CDR1 is SGHDN and CDR2 is FVKESK. The germline V and J ends were trimmed by 0 bases and 7 bases, with 12 bases remaining between them. The CDR3 extends over 15 amino acids. The DNA of the CDR3 is TGTGCCAGCAGCCAAGAAATACCCCGAGGCGGGGAGCTGTTTTTT. It encodes CASSQEIPRGGELFF. Using reference TRBV14 and TRBJ2-2 for the parts outside the CDR3, the full variable domain is EAGVTQFPSHSVIEKGQTVTLRCDPISGHDNLYWYRRVMGKEIKFLLHFVKESKQDESGMPNNRFLAERTGGTYSTLKVQPAELEDSGVYFCASSQEIPRGGELFFGEGSRLTVL.

The chain carries TRBV5-1 and TRBJ2-7, with D perhaps matching TRBD1 (6 bases). V was trimmed by 0 bases and J by 9 bases, leaving 16 bases between them. Germline CDR1 reads SGHRS; CDR2 reads YFSETQ. This CDR3 region has 14 residues. The CDR3: CASSLAPGELAQYF. The CDR3 DNA reads TGCGCCAGCAGCTTGGCTCCAGGGGAATTGGCGCAGTACTTC.

This clonotype was detected a few times. The chain employs TRBV6-5 and TRBJ2-1, with TRBD1 matching over 7 bases. The junction had 4 bases not matched to a gene; V was cut back by 0 bases and J by 2 bases. Germline CDR1 is MNHEY and CDR2 is SVGAGI. CDR3 size: 16 residues. The CDR3 loop reads CASSYSTGQAYNEQFF. The CDR3 nucleotides read TGTGCCAGCAGTTACTCCACAGGACAGGCCTACAATGAGCAGTTCTTC.

This clonotype was picked up many times. The chain carries TRBV5-1 and TRBJ2-7; D perhaps matches TRBD2 (5 bases). Germline lookup yields CDR1 SGHRS and CDR2 YFSETQ. Trimming removed 3 bases from V and 4 bases from J, with 14 bases in between. This CDR3 comprises 14 residues. The CDR3 DNA sequence: TGCGCCAGCAGCTCAAACACGGGATCGTACGAGCAGTACTTC. It is translated as CASSSNTGSYEQYF.

The table lists this clonotype with a few counts. This sequence joins TRBV18 and TRBJ1-3, with unresolved D. This CDR3 has 15 residues. Germline V gene lookup returns CDR1 KGHSH and CDR2 LQKENI. V lost 3 bases to trimming and J lost 8 bases, with 17 bases between them. The CDR3 bases are TGTGCCAGCTCACCGACCGCTCCCCCTAAGGACACCATATATTTT. This encodes CASSPTAPPKDTIYF.

This clonotype has a count of ten or more. The V and J genes are TRBV12-3 or TRBV12-4 and TRBJ1-5; 7 nucleotides line up with TRBD1. V shed 5 bases and J 5 bases; nucleotides not matched to a gene: 6. The CDR3 length is 14 residues. CDR3 nucleotides: TGTGCCAGCAGTCACGACAGGGTACATCAGCCCCAGCATTTT. This sequence encodes CASSHDRVHQPQHF.